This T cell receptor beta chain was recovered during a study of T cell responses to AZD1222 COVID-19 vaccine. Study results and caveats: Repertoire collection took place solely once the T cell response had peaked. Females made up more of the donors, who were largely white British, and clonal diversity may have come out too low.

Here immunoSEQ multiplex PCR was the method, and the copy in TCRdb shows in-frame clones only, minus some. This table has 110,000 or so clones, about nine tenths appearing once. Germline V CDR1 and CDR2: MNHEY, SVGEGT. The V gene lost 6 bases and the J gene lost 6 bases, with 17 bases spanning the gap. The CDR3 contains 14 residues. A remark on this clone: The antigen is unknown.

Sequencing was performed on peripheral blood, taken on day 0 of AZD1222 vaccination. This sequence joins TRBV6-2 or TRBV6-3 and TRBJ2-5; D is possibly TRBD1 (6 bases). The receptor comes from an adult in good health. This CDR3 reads CASSPPGEMQTQYF. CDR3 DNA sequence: TGTGCCAGCAGCCCCCCAGGGGAGATGCAGACCCAGTACTTC.